This TCR beta chain was found in a study of blood T cells in healthy people across ages. Worth noting for this clonotype: Its antigen is unknown.

The V end was cut by 0 bases, the J end by 3 bases, with 15 bases between. CDR1 and CDR2 (germline): LGHNA, YSLEER. This CDR3 has 16 amino acids. With a J-beta primer mix and a sample-barcoded 5' primer, a second PCR ran about 7 to 12 cycles. TCRdb re-called the 5' RACE reads through MiXCR, storing one row per CDR3 protein. The sample contains about 290,000 distinct CDR3 sequences, roughly a quarter of which appear only once. Notes on the study in general: Relative to aged donors, long-lived donors carried more naive CD4+ cells and displayed higher diversity.

The chain recombines TRBV4-3 with TRBJ2-7; D is uncertain. The sequencing sample was made of blood. The sequence was collected from a woman in her 70s in good health. The CDR3 DNA sequence: TGCGCCAGCAGCCAAGATAAAAACCCGAGGTACTACGAGCAGTACTTC. Its translation: CASSQDKNPRYYEQYF.